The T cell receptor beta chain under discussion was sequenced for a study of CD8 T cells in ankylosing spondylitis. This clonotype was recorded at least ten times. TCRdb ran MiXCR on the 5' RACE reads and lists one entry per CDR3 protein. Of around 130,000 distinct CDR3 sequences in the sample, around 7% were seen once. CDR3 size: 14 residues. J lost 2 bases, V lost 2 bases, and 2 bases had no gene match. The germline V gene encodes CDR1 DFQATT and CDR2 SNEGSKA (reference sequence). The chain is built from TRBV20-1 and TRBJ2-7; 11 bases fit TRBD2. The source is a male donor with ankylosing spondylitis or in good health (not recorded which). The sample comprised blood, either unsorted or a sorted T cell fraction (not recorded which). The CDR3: CSARLAGGAYEQYF. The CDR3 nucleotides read TGCAGTGCTAGACTAGCGGGGGGCGCCTACGAGCAGTACTTC.